This TCR beta chain was observed in a study of identical twins. The CDR3 is 13 amino acids. Germline-derived CDR1 and CDR2 are SGHDT and YYEEEE. V lost 2 bases, J lost 4 bases, and 8 bases lay in between. One entry per CDR3 protein, called by TCRdb with MiXCR from the 5' RACE reads. In the table there are about 280,000 distinct CDR3 sequences, 8% to 9% of which are singletons. Ten or more counts support this clonotype. This sample was shared with a second study, whose subject was yellow fever vaccine responses in identical twins.

The chain is built from TRBV5-6 and TRBJ2-3; D not certain. The clonotype originates from a woman aged 18 to 35 in good health. The sequencing sample was made of memory (CD45RO+) T cells sorted from blood. As DNA, the CDR3 is TGTGCCAGCAGCTTAAGTGAGGCAGATACGCAGTATTTT. It encodes CASSLSEADTQYF. Based on the CDR3 plus reference TRBV5-6 and TRBJ2-3, the full variable domain is DAGVTQSPTHLIKTRGQQVTLRCSPKSGHDTVSWYQQALGQGPQFIFQYYEEEERQRGNFPDRFSGHQFPNYSSELNVNALLLGDSALYLCASSLSEADTQYFGPGTRLTVL.